The T cell receptor beta chain under discussion was sequenced for a study of PD-1 blockade in classical Hodgkin lymphoma. Time point defined: newly diagnosed, previously untreated cHL patient sample. Purified CD4+ T cells were obtained from thawed PBMCs through magnetic negative selection. Assay used: immunoSEQ multiplex PCR; TCRdb lists only in-frame clones, some missing. The sample lists 30,000 to 40,000 clones, 80% to 90% occurring once. This clone was counted once. The sequenced sample consisted of CD4+ T cells from blood. The sequence came from a human donor with classical Hodgkin lymphoma.

The CDR3 loop is CASSFHPGGGTGELFF. The CDR3, as DNA: TGTGCCAGCAGCTTTCATCCAGGGGGGGGAACCGGGGAGCTGTTTTTT. J is TRBJ2-2 and V is TRBV11-3; D may correspond to TRBD1 or TRBD2 (7 bases each). CDR3 length: 16 amino acids. V lost 3 bases, J lost 5 bases, and 16 bases lay in between. Germline CDR1 reads SGHNT; CDR2 reads YENEEA.